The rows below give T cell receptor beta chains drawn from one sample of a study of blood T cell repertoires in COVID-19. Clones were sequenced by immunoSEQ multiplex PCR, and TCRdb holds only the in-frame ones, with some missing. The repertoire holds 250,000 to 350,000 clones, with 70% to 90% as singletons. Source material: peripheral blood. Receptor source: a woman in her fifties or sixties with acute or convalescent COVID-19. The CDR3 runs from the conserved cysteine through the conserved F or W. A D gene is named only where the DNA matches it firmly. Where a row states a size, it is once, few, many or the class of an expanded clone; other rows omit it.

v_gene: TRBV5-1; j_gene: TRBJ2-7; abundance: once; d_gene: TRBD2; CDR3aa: CASRPDAGGPEQYF; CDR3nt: TGCGCCAGCAGGCCGGACGCGGGGGGGCCCGAGCAGTACTTC
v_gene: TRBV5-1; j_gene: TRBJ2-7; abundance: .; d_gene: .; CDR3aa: CASSLTIIGQNYEQYF; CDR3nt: TGCGCCAGCAGCTTAACTATAATCGGACAGAACTACGAGCAGTACTTC
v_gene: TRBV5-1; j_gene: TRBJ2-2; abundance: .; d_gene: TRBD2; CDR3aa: CASSLVGGAGNTGELFF; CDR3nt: TGCGCCAGCAGCTTGGTCGGGGGGGCCGGGAACACCGGGGAGCTGTTTTTT
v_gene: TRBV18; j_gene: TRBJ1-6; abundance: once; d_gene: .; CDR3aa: CASSPPIQGLKSPLHF; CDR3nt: TGTGCCAGCTCACCACCGATCCAGGGTCTCAAATCACCCCTCCACTTT
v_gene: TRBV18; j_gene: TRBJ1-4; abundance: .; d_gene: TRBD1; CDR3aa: CASSTGQGQPEKLFF; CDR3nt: TGTGCCAGCTCAACCGGACAGGGACAACCCGAAAAACTGTTTTTT
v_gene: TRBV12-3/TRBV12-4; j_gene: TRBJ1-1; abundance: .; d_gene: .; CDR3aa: CASSLRDTEAFF; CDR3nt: TGTGCCAGCAGTTTGCGGGACACTGAAGCTTTCTTT
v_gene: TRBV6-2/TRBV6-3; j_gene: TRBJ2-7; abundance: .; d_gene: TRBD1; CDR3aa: CASSYVPGQLSYEQYF; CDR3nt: TGTGCCAGCAGTTACGTTCCGGGACAGTTATCCTACGAGCAGTACTTC
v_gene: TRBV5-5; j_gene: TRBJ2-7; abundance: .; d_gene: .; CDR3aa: CASSLGQGIYEQYF; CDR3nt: TGTGCCAGCAGCTTGGGGCAGGGGATTTACGAGCAGTACTTC
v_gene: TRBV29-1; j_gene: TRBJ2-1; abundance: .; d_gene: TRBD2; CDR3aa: CSVATSAWSYNEQFF; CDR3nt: TGCAGCGTGGCCACTAGCGCCTGGTCCTACAATGAGCAGTTCTTC
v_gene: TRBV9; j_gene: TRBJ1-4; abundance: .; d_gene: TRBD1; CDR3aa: CASSAQGGQGGEKLFF; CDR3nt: TGTGCCAGCAGCGCCCAAGGGGGACAGGGCGGTGAAAAACTGTTTTTT
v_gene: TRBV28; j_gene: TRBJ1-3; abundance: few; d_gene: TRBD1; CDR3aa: CASSLSGQVYSGNTIYF; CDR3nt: TGTGCCAGCAGTTTATCGGGACAGGTCTACTCTGGAAACACCATATATTTT
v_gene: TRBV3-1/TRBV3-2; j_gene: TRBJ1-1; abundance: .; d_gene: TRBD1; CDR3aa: CASSLTLDRVCEAFF; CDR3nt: TGTGCCAGCAGCCTTACCCTCGACAGGGTGTGTGAAGCTTTCTTT
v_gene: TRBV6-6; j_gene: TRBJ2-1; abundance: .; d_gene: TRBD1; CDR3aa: CASSYSGTVGEQFF; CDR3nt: TGTGCCAGCAGTTACTCGGGGACAGTTGGTGAGCAGTTCTTC
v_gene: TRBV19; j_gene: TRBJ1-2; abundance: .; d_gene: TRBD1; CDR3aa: CASSIAGQGDYGYTF; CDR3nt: TGTGCCAGTAGTATAGCGGGACAGGGGGACTATGGCTACACCTTC
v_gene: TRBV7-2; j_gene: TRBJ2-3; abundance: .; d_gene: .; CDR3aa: CASSLSTSWADTQYF; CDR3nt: TGTGCCAGCAGCCTTTCGACTAGTTGGGCAGATACGCAGTATTTT
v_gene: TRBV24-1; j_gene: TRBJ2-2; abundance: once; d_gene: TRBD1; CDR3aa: CAISDGQGSGPGELFF; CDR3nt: TGTGCCATCAGTGATGGACAGGGTTCAGGTCCCGGGGAGCTGTTTTTT
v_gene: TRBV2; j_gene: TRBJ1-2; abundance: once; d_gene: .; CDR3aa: CASSKGAGANYGYTF; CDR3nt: TGTGCCAGCTCAAAAGGGGCAGGGGCCAACTATGGCTACACCTTC
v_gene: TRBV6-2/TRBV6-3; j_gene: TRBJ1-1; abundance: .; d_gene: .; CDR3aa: CASSYKTVMNTEAFF; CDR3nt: TGTGCCAGCAGTTACAAGACAGTCATGAACACTGAAGCTTTCTTT
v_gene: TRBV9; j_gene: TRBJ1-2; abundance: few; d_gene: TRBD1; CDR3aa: CASSVAKGAGGYTF; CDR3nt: TGTGCCAGCAGCGTAGCTAAGGGGGCTGGTGGCTACACCTTC
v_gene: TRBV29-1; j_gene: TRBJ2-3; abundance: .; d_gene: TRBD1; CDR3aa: CSVEDLGQVNPDTQYF; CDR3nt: TGCAGCGTTGAAGATCTGGGACAGGTGAACCCAGATACGCAGTATTTT
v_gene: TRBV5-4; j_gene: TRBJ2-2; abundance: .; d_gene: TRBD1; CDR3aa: CASSLTGATGELFF; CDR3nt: TGTGCCAGCAGCTTGACAGGGGCAACCGGGGAGCTGTTTTTT
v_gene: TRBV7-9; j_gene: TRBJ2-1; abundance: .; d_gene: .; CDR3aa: CASSLSLGEVNEQFF; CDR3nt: TGTGCCAGCAGCTTAAGCCTAGGGGAGGTCAATGAGCAGTTCTTC
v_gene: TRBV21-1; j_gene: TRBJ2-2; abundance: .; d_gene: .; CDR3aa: CASSTFYRAGASATSNTGELFF; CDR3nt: TGTGCCAGCAGCACCTTTTATCGGGCGGGGGCCTCAGCTACTTCGAACACCGGGGAGCTGTTTTTT
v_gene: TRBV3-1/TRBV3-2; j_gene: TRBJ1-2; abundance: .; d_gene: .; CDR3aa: CASSPGGAATGYTF; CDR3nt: TGTGCCAGCAGCCCCGGGGGGGCAGCAACCGGCTACACCTTC
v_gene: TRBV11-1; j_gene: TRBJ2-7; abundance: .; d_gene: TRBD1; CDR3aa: CASSAAPGTGGYEQYF; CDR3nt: TGTGCCAGCAGCGCAGCCCCCGGGACAGGGGGCTACGAGCAGTACTTC
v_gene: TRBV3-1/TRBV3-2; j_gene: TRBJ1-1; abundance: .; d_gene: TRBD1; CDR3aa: CASTRTGVNTEAFF; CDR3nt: TGTGCCAGCACCCGGACAGGGGTGAACACTGAAGCTTTCTTT
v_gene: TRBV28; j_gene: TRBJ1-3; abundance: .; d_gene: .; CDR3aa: CASSQGSGNTIYF; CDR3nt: TGTGCCAGTTCCCAGGGATCTGGAAACACCATATATTTT
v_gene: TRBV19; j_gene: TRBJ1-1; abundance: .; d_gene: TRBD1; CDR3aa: CASSTRDRTREAFF; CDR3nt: TGTGCCAGTAGTACACGGGACAGGACTAGGGAAGCTTTCTTT
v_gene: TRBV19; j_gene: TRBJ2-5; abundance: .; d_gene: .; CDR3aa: CASSIVAQETQYF; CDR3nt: TGTGCCAGTAGTATCGTAGCTCAAGAGACCCAGTACTTC
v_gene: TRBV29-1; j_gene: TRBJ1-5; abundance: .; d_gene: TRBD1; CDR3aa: CSVEEPGTGGVSSQHF; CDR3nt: TGCAGCGTTGAAGAACCCGGGACAGGGGGTGTTTCATCCCAGCATTTT
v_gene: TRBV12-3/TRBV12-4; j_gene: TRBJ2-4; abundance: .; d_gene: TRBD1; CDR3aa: CASSSGQVNIQYF; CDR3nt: TGTGCCAGCAGTTCGGGACAGGTAAACATTCAGTACTTC
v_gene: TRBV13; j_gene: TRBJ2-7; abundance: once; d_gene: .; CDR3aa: CASSFGPPYEQYF; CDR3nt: TGTGCCAGCAGCTTCGGTCCCCCCTACGAGCAGTACTTC
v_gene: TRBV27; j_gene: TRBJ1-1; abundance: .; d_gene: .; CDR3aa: CASSLSKGTEAFF; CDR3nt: TGTGCCAGCAGTTTATCAAAGGGGACTGAAGCTTTCTTT
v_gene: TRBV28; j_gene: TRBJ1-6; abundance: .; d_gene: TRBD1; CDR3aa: CASSRGTGYNSPLHF; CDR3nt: TGTGCCAGCAGCCGAGGGACAGGGTATAATTCACCCCTCCACTTT
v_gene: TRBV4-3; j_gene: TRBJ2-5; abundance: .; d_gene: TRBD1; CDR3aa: CASSQDGRGLRGTQYF; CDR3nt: TGCGCCAGCAGCCAAGATGGCAGGGGGCTTCGCGGGACCCAGTACTTC
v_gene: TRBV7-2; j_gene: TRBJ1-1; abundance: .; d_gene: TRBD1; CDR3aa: CASSQRGTGTIVYTEAFF; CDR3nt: TGTGCCAGCAGCCAGCGGGGGACAGGGACAATTGTGTACACTGAAGCTTTCTTT
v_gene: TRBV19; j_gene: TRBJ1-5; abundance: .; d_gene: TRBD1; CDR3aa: CARKGQGALPPFNQPQHF; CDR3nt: TGTGCCAGGAAGGGACAGGGGGCGTTGCCGCCTTTCAATCAGCCCCAGCATTTT
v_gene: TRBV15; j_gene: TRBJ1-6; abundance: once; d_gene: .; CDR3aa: CATSRARENNSPLHF; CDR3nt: TGTGCCACCAGCAGAGCACGGGAGAATAATTCACCCCTCCACTTT
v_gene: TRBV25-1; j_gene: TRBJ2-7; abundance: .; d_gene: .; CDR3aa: CASSGLGGQGGEQYF; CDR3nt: TGTGCCAGCAGTGGGTTAGGTGGGCAGGGGGGCGAGCAGTACTTC
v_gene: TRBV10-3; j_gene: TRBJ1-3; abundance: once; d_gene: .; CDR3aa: CAISEWGPGNTIYF; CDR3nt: TGTGCCATCAGTGAATGGGGCCCTGGAAACACCATATATTTT
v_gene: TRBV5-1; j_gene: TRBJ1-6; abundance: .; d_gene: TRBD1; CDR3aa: CASSEVGQTNSPLHF; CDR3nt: TGCGCCAGCAGCGAGGTGGGACAGACGAATTCACCCCTCCACTTT
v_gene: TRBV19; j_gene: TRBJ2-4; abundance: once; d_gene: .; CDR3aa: CASSIGANQNIQYF; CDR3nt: TGTGCCAGTAGTATTGGAGCGAACCAAAACATTCAGTACTTC
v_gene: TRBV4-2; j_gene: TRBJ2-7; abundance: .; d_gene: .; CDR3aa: CASSQGQDYEQYF; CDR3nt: TGTGCCAGCAGCCAAGGCCAGGATTACGAGCAGTACTTC
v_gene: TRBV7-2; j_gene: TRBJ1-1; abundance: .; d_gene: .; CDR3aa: CASSFGPEAFF; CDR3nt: TGTGCCAGCAGCTTTGGGCCTGAAGCTTTCTTT
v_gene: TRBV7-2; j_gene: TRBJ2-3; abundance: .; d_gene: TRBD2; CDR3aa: CASSLSAGGLYTDTQYF; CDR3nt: TGTGCCAGCAGCTTATCTGCGGGGGGGCTCTACACAGATACGCAGTATTTT